Each of the 25 T cell receptor beta chains below was sequenced from the same sample in a study of blood T cell repertoires in COVID-19. Here immunoSEQ multiplex PCR was the method, and the copy in TCRdb shows in-frame clones only, minus some. This sample has 200,000 to 250,000 clones, with 86% found just once. Material: peripheral blood. These receptors all stem from a man aged 55 to 70 with acute or convalescent COVID-19.

V is TRBV19 and J is TRBJ1-5, with D hard to call. In germline, CDR1 is LNHDA, CDR2 SQIVND (reference sequence). V was trimmed by 7 bases and J by 5 bases, leaving 12 bases between them. The CDR3 consists of 13 residues. CDR3 loop: CASTDARDQPQHF. The CDR3, as DNA: TGTGCCAGTACCGACGCCCGGGATCAGCCCCAGCATTTT.

Only a few counts were recorded for this clone. The chain has TRBV10-3 and TRBJ1-6; D remains unclear. Germline loops: CDR1 ENHRY, CDR2 SYGVKD. The CDR3 is made up of 17 amino acids. Trimming left V 0 bases short and J 9 bases short, with 18 bases between. The DNA of the CDR3 is TGTGCCATCAGTGAGTCGGTTGGTGGAGGGTCTCTTTCACCCCTCCACTTT. Amino acid sequence: CAISESVGGGSLSPLHF.

V and J are TRBV5-1 and TRBJ1-1; 8 bases line up with TRBD1. Losses at the gene ends were 5 bases for V and 1 base for J; bases not matched to a gene: 4. Per germline, CDR1 SGHRS and CDR2 YFSETQ. The CDR3 loop spans 14 amino acids. CDR3 in DNA: TGCGCCAGCAGAGTGACAGGGGAGAACACTGAAGCTTTCTTT. Translating gives CASRVTGENTEAFF.

This chain links TRBV3-1 (or the pseudogene TRBV3-2) with TRBJ2-1; 10 nucleotides align to TRBD2. V was clipped by 2 bases and J by 7 bases; unmatched bases: 11. This CDR3 contains 17 residues. Germline CDR1 is LGHDT and CDR2 is YNNKEL (reference sequence). CDR3 residues: CASSQQATTSGANEQFF. CDR3 in DNA: TGTGCCAGCAGCCAACAAGCCACAACTAGCGGGGCTAATGAGCAGTTCTTC.

This chain uses TRBV9 with TRBJ1-2; the match to TRBD1 covers 8 bases. Germline V gene data show CDR1 as SGDLS and CDR2 as YYNGEE. This CDR3 is 15 amino acids long. Germline trimming cut 1 base from V and 4 bases from J; bases unmatched to any gene: 6. The chain's CDR3 is CASSVRAQGGYGYTF. CDR3 bases: TGTGCCAGCAGCGTACGGGCACAGGGGGGCTATGGCTACACCTTC.

This clone was detected only a few times. The J gene is TRBJ2-1, the V gene TRBV5-1, with D maybe TRBD2 (6 bases). V was cut by 2 bases and J by 6 bases, with 18 bases left in between. Germline assignment: CDR1 SGHRS and CDR2 YFSETQ. The CDR3 runs to 16 residues. This chain's CDR3 is CASSLGNSGPTNEQFF. In DNA form, the CDR3 reads TGCGCCAGCAGCTTAGGTAATAGCGGACCTACCAATGAGCAGTTCTTC. Using reference TRBV5-1 and TRBJ2-1 for the parts outside the CDR3, the full variable domain is KAGVTQTPRYLIKTRGQQVTLSCSPISGHRSVSWYQQTPGQGLQFLFEYFSETQRNKGNFPGRFSGRQFSNSRSEMNVSTLELGDSALYLCASSLGNSGPTNEQFFGPGTRLTVL.

The chain carries TRBV6-4 and TRBJ2-5; TRBD1 is a possible D gene (6 bases). The CDR3 has 13 residues. V lost 3 bases to trimming and J lost 5 bases, with 10 bases between them. CDR1 MRHNA and CDR2 SNTAGT come from the germline V gene. The CDR3 region is CASSEVRGETQYF. The CDR3 bases are TGTGCCAGCAGTGAAGTCAGGGGTGAGACCCAGTACTTC.

The chain links TRBV19 to TRBJ2-3; 9 nucleotides line up with TRBD2. CDR1 LNHDA and CDR2 SQIVND come from the germline V gene (reference sequence). V gave up 5 bases and J gave up 2 bases; unmatched junction bases: 17. The CDR3 length is 19 residues. The CDR3 sequence is CASSFQAGGLTLPTDTQYF. CDR3 in DNA: TGTGCCAGTAGTTTTCAAGCGGGAGGCCTCACACTACCCACAGATACGCAGTATTTT.

The chain employs TRBV5-6 and TRBJ2-7; TRBD2 matches 8 bases. Unmatched junction bases numbered 3, after V lost 1 base and J lost 0 bases. Germline-derived CDR1 and CDR2 are SGHDT and YYEEEE. This CDR3 comprises 15 residues. CDR3 coding DNA: TGTGCCAGCAGCTTGCAGCGGGAGCCCTCCTACGAGCAGTACTTC. It is translated as CASSLQREPSYEQYF. Variable domain in full (rest from reference TRBV5-6 and TRBJ2-7): DAGVTQSPTHLIKTRGQQVTLRCSPKSGHDTVSWYQQALGQGPQFIFQYYEEEERQRGNFPDRFSGHQFPNYSSELNVNALLLGDSALYLCASSLQREPSYEQYFGPGTRLTVT.

CDR3 sequence reads: CASSYLDTSGNTIYF. DNA for the CDR3: TGTGCCAGCAGCTACTTAGACACCTCTGGAAACACCATATATTTT. The V call is TRBV5-5, the J call TRBJ1-3; unclear D gene. In germline, CDR1 is SGHKS, CDR2 YYEKEE (reference sequence). The germline V and J ends were trimmed by 3 bases and 0 bases, with 10 bases remaining between them. This CDR3 comprises 15 residues.

This sequence joins TRBV5-1 and TRBJ2-5; tentatively, D is TRBD2 (6 bases). The germline V and J ends were trimmed by 3 bases and 5 bases, with 17 bases remaining between them. Per the germline V gene, CDR1 is SGHRS and CDR2 is YFSETQ. The CDR3 contains 15 residues. The CDR3 reads CASSWRGTGTETQYF. The CDR3 bases are TGCGCCAGCAGCTGGAGGGGTACGGGTACGGAGACCCAGTACTTC.

This chain joins TRBV29-1 and TRBJ2-1; 11 nucleotides agree with TRBD2. This CDR3 spans 13 amino acids. Germline assignment: CDR1 SQVTM and CDR2 ANQGSEA. J gave up 9 bases and V 7 bases, and 8 bases lay outside the gene matches. CDR3 region: CSGLLAGDGEQFF. Written as DNA, the CDR3 is TGCAGCGGATTACTAGCGGGAGATGGTGAGCAGTTCTTC.

The genes are TRBV29-1 and TRBJ2-1, with 9 bases matching TRBD2. In germline, CDR1 is SQVTM, CDR2 ANQGSEA. V shed 0 bases and J 10 bases; nucleotides not matched to a gene: 10. CDR3 length: 15 amino acids. CDR3 nucleotide sequence: TGCAGCGTTGAAGATCCAGCGGGAGGCCCCCAAGAGCAGTTCTTC. Its translation is CSVEDPAGGPQEQFF.

This chain connects TRBV5-4 to TRBJ2-6; 11 bases are a match to TRBD1. The V segment lost 5 bases and the J segment 0 bases; nucleotides outside the gene matches: 4. The CDR3 is made up of 17 amino acids. Germline CDR1 is SGHNT and CDR2 is YYREEE (reference sequence). CDR3 bases: TGTGCCAGCAGGTTCGGACAGGGGGCCTCTGGGGCCAACGTCCTGACTTTC. Its translation: CASRFGQGASGANVLTF.

J is TRBJ1-5 and V is TRBV29-1, with D possibly TRBD1 on 5 matching bases. V gave up 3 bases and J gave up 1 base, with 10 bases separating them. The length of the CDR3 is 14 residues. Germline values: CDR1 SQVTM, CDR2 ANQGSEA. CDR3 amino acids: CSVDGGGSNQPQHF. CDR3 bases: TGCAGCGTTGACGGGGGTGGCAGCAATCAGCCCCAGCATTTT.

The CDR3 DNA sequence: TGTGCCTGGAGTTCCGGGACAGGGAGTGAAAAACTGTTTTTT. It encodes CAWSSGTGSEKLFF. The V gene is TRBV30, the J gene TRBJ1-4; 9 nucleotides match TRBD1. V shed 2 bases, J shed 7 bases, and the junction held 5 bases outside the gene matches. Germline CDR1 GTSNPN, CDR2 SVGIG (reference sequence). CDR3 size: 14 residues.

This sequence joins TRBV30 and TRBJ2-7, with a weak D call TRBD1 (5 bases). The CDR3 sequence is 14 residues long. Germline V gene data show CDR1 as GTSNPN and CDR2 as SVGIG (reference sequence). Trimming left V 1 base short and J 3 bases short, with 13 bases between. The CDR3: CAWSGGRDLYEQYF. In nucleotides, the CDR3 is TGTGCCTGGAGTGGGGGCAGGGATCTCTACGAGCAGTACTTC. Based on the CDR3 plus reference TRBV30 and TRBJ2-7, the full variable domain is SQTIHQWPATLVQPVGSPLSLECTVEGTSNPNLYWYRQAAGRGLQLLFYSVGIGQISSEVPQNLSASRPQDRQFILSSKKLLLSDSGFYLCAWSGGRDLYEQYFGPGTRLTVT.

The rearrangement uses TRBV11-3 and TRBJ2-3; no reliable D call. The germline V gene has CDR1 SGHNT and CDR2 YENEEA. This CDR3 is built from 18 residues. V shed 2 bases and J shed 6 bases, with 24 bases lying between them. As DNA, the CDR3 is TGTGCCAGCAGCTTAAGTCGAGCGACTGTCGCTTTTTGGGATACGCAGTATTTT. Translation gives CASSLSRATVAFWDTQYF.

Only one count was recorded for this clone. This CDR3 reads CASSLDTYEAFF. Here the CDR3 DNA reads TGCGCCAGCAGCTTGGACACATATGAAGCTTTCTTT. V and J are TRBV5-1 and TRBJ1-1; no definite D call. The CDR3 extends over 12 amino acids. V lost 0 bases, J lost 7 bases, and 7 bases lay in between. In germline, CDR1 is SGHRS, CDR2 YFSETQ.

CDR3 residues: CASSPRQGYEQYF. For the CDR3, the DNA is TGTGCCAGCAGCCCACGACAGGGCTATGAGCAGTACTTC. This chain uses TRBV9 with TRBJ2-7; 7 nucleotides align to TRBD1. The V segment lost 4 bases and the J segment 7 bases; nucleotides outside the gene matches: 8. CDR3 length: 13 amino acids. Germline V gives CDR1 SGDLS, CDR2 YYNGEE.

The V gene is TRBV12-2, the J gene TRBJ2-1; TRBD2, as called in the table, went unchecked against the DNA. TRBV12-2 is flagged as a pseudogene. CDR3 length equals 15 residues. Here the CDR3 reads CASRRLAASYNEQFF. In DNA, the CDR3 is TGTGCAAGTCGTCGACTAGCGGCCTCCTACAATGAGCAGTTCTTC.

The rearrangement joins TRBV28 to TRBJ2-7; 7 bases align to TRBD2. The CDR3 sequence is 13 residues long. Germline CDR1 and CDR2: MDHEN and SYDVKM. V lost 9 bases and J lost 3; bases outside the gene matches: 8. This CDR3 is CASRTGGSYEQYF. The CDR3 coding sequence is TGTGCCAGTCGGACGGGCGGGAGCTACGAGCAGTACTTC.

The V call is TRBV7-8, the J call TRBJ1-5, with D tentatively TRBD1 (6 bases). Trimming pared 2 bases from V and 4 bases from J, leaving 9 bases between. Germline values: CDR1 SGHVS, CDR2 FQNEAQ. The CDR3 contains 14 residues. As DNA, the CDR3 is TGTGCCAGCAGCTTACAACAGGGAAATCAGCCCCAGCATTTT. This encodes CASSLQQGNQPQHF.

The chain couples TRBV28 to TRBJ1-2, with 7 bases identical to TRBD1. The CDR3 has 13 amino acids. Germline V CDR1 and CDR2: MDHEN, SYDVKM. V lost 7 bases to trimming and J lost 4 bases; unmatched junction nucleotides: 6. The CDR3 DNA reads as TGTGCCAGCAATAACAGGGGACCCTATGGCTACACCTTC. As protein: CASNNRGPYGYTF.

This sequence joins TRBV5-1 and TRBJ2-5, with D maybe TRBD1 (6 bases). This CDR3 contains 15 residues. The V and J ends lost 4 bases and 0 bases respectively, with 13 bases between them. The germline gives CDR1 SGHRS, CDR2 YFSETQ. The CDR3 coding sequence is TGCGCCAGCAGCGTAGTCACAGGGAACCAAGAGACCCAGTACTTC. Translated: CASSVVTGNQETQYF.